This TCR beta chain appears in the sequencing data of a study of blood T cell repertoires in COVID-19. Background on the study: Italy, Spain and the United States were the sources of the convalescent and acute COVID-19 samples. T cells, B-cell-depleted T cells, or PBMCs provided the cDNA or gDNA that served as material.

Original data processing: The assay estimated nucleated cells by amplifying reference gene primers. Profiling relied on immunoSEQ multiplex PCR, and the TCRdb table lists in-frame clones only, not all of them. The V and J calls and the clone size are those of that table, but D and trimming were determined from the DNA. The sample contains 300,000 or so clones, about 87% of which appear only once. The sample consisted of peripheral blood. This TCR was recovered from a woman between 40 and 50 years old with acute or convalescent COVID-19.

CDR3 nucleotides: TGTGCCAGCAGCCAAACGGGGGGTTTAAGTTCACCCCTCCACTTT. Its protein product is CASSQTGGLSSPLHF. The chain uses TRBV3-1 (or the pseudogene TRBV3-2) and TRBJ1-6; perhaps TRBD1 as D (5 bases). The germline V gene encodes CDR1 LGHDT and CDR2 YNNKEL (reference sequence). This CDR3 is 15 amino acids long. V shed 2 bases and J shed 9 bases, with 14 bases lying between them.